These 32 T cell receptor beta chains came from one sample sequenced in a study of siplizumab effects on memory and regulatory T cells. The table came from immunoSEQ multiplex PCR; TCRdb's copy has only in-frame clones and leaves some out. This table holds 85,000 or so clones, 95% found once. Sequences were obtained from CD8+ T cells sorted from blood. The receptors here all came from a human donor in good health.

V and J are TRBV14 and TRBJ2-1; 9 bases fit TRBD2. Per the germline V gene, CDR1 is SGHDN and CDR2 is FVKESK. The junction had 6 bases not matched to a gene; V was cut back by 3 bases and J by 6 bases. This CDR3 has 15 residues. As DNA, the CDR3 is TGTGCCAGCAGCCATCAGCGGGAGGTTCCCAATGAGCAGTTCTTC. Its protein is CASSHQREVPNEQFF. Full variable domain (remainder filled in from reference TRBV14 and TRBJ2-1): EAGVTQFPSHSVIEKGQTVTLRCDPISGHDNLYWYRRVMGKEIKFLLHFVKESKQDESGMPNNRFLAERTGGTYSTLKVQPAELEDSGVYFCASSHQREVPNEQFFGPGTRLTVL.

The CDR3 coding sequence is TGTGCCAGCAGTCCCCGAGTTGGCGGGAGGGTCTACGAGCAGTACTTC. It specifies CASSPRVGGRVYEQYF. The chain uses TRBV28 and TRBJ2-7; 9 bases match TRBD2. The CDR3 contains 16 residues. The germline V gene encodes CDR1 MDHEN and CDR2 SYDVKM. The trim removed 5 bases at V and 3 bases at J, leaving 11 bases unmatched. The variable domain in full, completed from reference TRBV28 and TRBJ2-7, reads DVKVTQSSRYLVKRTGEKVFLECVQDMDHENMFWYRQDPGLGLRLIYFSYDVKMKEKGDIPEGYSVSREKKERFSLILESASTNQTSMYLCASSPRVGGRVYEQYFGPGTRLTVT.

This chain joins TRBV5-5 and TRBJ2-3; D ambiguous. Germline CDR1 reads SGHKS; CDR2 reads YYEKEE (reference sequence). This CDR3 spans 16 amino acids. V dropped 0 bases and J dropped 5 bases, with 16 bases sitting between them. CDR3 protein: CASSLEGGLIKDTQYF. The CDR3 DNA is TGTGCCAGCAGCTTGGAAGGTGGTCTGATAAAAGATACGCAGTATTTT.

The chain links TRBV11-2 to TRBJ2-7; D uncertain. V was pared by 1 base and J by 6 bases, with 10 bases between. Germline CDR1 reads SGHAT; CDR2 reads FQNNGV. This CDR3 spans 13 amino acids. This CDR3 reads CASSLVFRSEQYF. The DNA of the CDR3 is TGTGCCAGCAGCTTAGTATTTAGATCCGAGCAGTACTTC.

The V and J genes are TRBV30 and TRBJ2-4; no reliable D call. The CDR3 extends over 15 amino acids. Germline CDR1 and CDR2: GTSNPN and SVGIG (reference sequence). V lost 0 bases to trimming and J lost 5 bases, with 14 bases between them. This CDR3 is CAWSVLFGLQNIQYF. The CDR3 region has the DNA TGTGCCTGGAGTGTATTGTTTGGTCTACAAAACATTCAGTACTTC.

The chain employs TRBV7-9 and TRBJ1-3; D is undetermined. Deletions cut 4 bases from V and 0 bases from J, with 10 bases between. Germline V gives CDR1 SEHNR, CDR2 FQNEAQ (reference sequence). The CDR3 spans 15 residues. In nucleotides, the CDR3 is TGTGCCAGCAGCTATGACGGAGGCTCTGGAAACACCATATATTTT. This gives the protein CASSYDGGSGNTIYF.

The chain joins TRBV19 to TRBJ2-7; D remains ambiguous. CDR1 LNHDA and CDR2 SQIVND come from the germline V gene (reference sequence). The CDR3 sequence is 13 residues long. Trimming removed 3 bases at V and 2 bases at J, with 8 bases between. This CDR3 is CASSIEVTYEQYF. The DNA of the CDR3 is TGTGCCAGTAGTATTGAGGTCACCTACGAGCAGTACTTC.

The genes are TRBV9 and TRBJ2-2, with a weak D call TRBD2 (5 bases). V dropped 0 bases and J dropped 0 bases, with 9 bases sitting between them. The germline V gene has CDR1 SGDLS and CDR2 YYNGEE. This CDR3 has 16 amino acids. CDR3 nucleotides: TGTGCCAGCAGCGTAGCCGACTACGCGAACACCGGGGAGCTGTTTTTT. Encoded protein: CASSVADYANTGELFF.

The chain links TRBV9 to TRBJ2-7; maybe TRBD1 (8 bases). The CDR3 runs to 17 residues. Deletions cut 3 bases from V and 1 base from J, with 20 bases between. Germline CDR1 reads SGDLS; CDR2 reads YYNGEE. CDR3 coding DNA: TGTGCCAGCAGCGGATACACTGGACAGGGAGGGTCCTACGAGCAGTACTTC. The encoded protein is CASSGYTGQGGSYEQYF.

This CDR3 is CASSFRGSSYNEQFF. The CDR3 nucleotides read TGTGCCAGCAGTTTTCGCGGAAGCTCCTACAATGAGCAGTTCTTC. The rearrangement joins TRBV27 to TRBJ2-1; D remains unclear. The germline CDR1 and CDR2 sequences are MNHEY and SMNVEV (reference sequence). Trimming took 3 bases from V and 0 from J, leaving 9 bases between them. The CDR3 runs to 15 residues.

This rearrangement joins TRBV7-3 to TRBJ2-3; 11 bases match TRBD2. The CDR3 is 16 amino acids. After removal of 4 bases from V and 0 bases from J, the junction contained 3 bases not matched to a gene. Per germline, CDR1 SGHTA and CDR2 FQGTGA. CDR3: CASSSGLAASTDTQYF. The CDR3 DNA sequence: TGTGCCAGCAGCTCGGGACTAGCGGCTAGCACAGATACGCAGTATTTT. Complete variable domain (other parts from reference TRBV7-3 and TRBJ2-3): GAGVSQTPSNKVTEKGKYVELRCDPISGHTALYWYRQSLGQGPEFLIYFQGTGAADDSGLPNDRFFAVRPEGSVSTLKIQRTERGDSAVYLCASSSGLAASTDTQYFGPGTRLTVL.

This CDR3 reads CASSVEGTGSTDTQYF. The CDR3 DNA is TGTGCCAGCAGCGTAGAGGGGACAGGGAGCACAGATACGCAGTATTTT. This rearrangement joins TRBV9 to TRBJ2-3, with 9 bases lining up with TRBD1. CDR3 length equals 16 residues. Germline-derived CDR1 and CDR2 are SGDLS and YYNGEE. The junction had 2 bases not matched to a gene; V was cut back by 0 bases and J by 0 bases.

The rearrangement links TRBV25-1 to TRBJ2-2; D is ambiguous. This CDR3 is 15 amino acids long. Germline CDR1 reads MGHDK; CDR2 reads SYGVNS. V lost 6 bases to trimming and J lost 6 bases, with 17 bases between them. The CDR3 protein is CASRAGPKSPGELFF. DNA of the CDR3: TGTGCCAGCAGAGCCGGGCCGAAGTCCCCCGGGGAGCTGTTTTTT. Combining the CDR3 with reference TRBV25-1 and TRBJ2-2 gives the whole variable domain EADIYQTPRYLVIGTGKKITLECSQTMGHDKMYWYQQDPGMELHLIHYSYGVNSTEKGDLSSESTVSRIRTEHFPLTLESARPSHTSQYLCASRAGPKSPGELFFGEGSRLTVL.

The chain is built from TRBV25-1 and TRBJ1-5; D is ambiguous. Germline V CDR1 and CDR2: MGHDK, SYGVNS. Trimming cost V 2 bases and J 5 bases, with 10 bases left between them. CDR3 length: 14 residues. The CDR3 sequence: CASSERGPYQPQHF. CDR3 bases: TGTGCCAGCAGTGAACGTGGGCCGTATCAGCCCCAGCATTTT. The full variable domain, its missing parts supplied by reference TRBV25-1 and TRBJ1-5, is EADIYQTPRYLVIGTGKKITLECSQTMGHDKMYWYQQDPGMELHLIHYSYGVNSTEKGDLSSESTVSRIRTEHFPLTLESARPSHTSQYLCASSERGPYQPQHFGDGTRLSIL.

The chain combines TRBV10-3 with TRBJ2-7; 10 bases fit TRBD1. CDR3 length equals 18 residues. The germline gives CDR1 ENHRY, CDR2 SYGVKD. J was trimmed by 4 bases and V by 4 bases; bases with no gene match: 16. The CDR3 protein is CAISVGTGDEGKKYEQYF. In nucleotides, the CDR3 is TGTGCCATCAGTGTGGGGACAGGGGACGAAGGGAAGAAATACGAGCAGTACTTC.

The V call is TRBV19, the J call TRBJ1-5; D remains ambiguous. V shed 1 base and J shed 7 bases, with 11 bases lying between them. Per germline, CDR1 LNHDA and CDR2 SQIVND (reference sequence). This CDR3 has 14 amino acids. CDR3 loop: CASSIAGGSQPQHF. The CDR3, as DNA: TGTGCCAGTAGTATAGCTGGTGGAAGCCAGCCCCAGCATTTT.

The chain uses TRBV6-1 and TRBJ2-7; D remains unclear. There are 13 residues in the CDR3. The germline V gene has CDR1 MNHNS and CDR2 SASEGT. Trimming removed 7 bases at V and 6 bases at J, with 16 bases between. The CDR3 is CASTRKVGIEQYF. Here the CDR3 DNA reads TGTGCCAGCACCCGTAAGGTAGGCATCGAGCAGTACTTC.

CDR3 nucleotide sequence: TGTGCCAGCAGTTTTAGCGGGTACACAGATACGCAGTATTTT. Protein: CASSFSGYTDTQYF. The chain recombines TRBV27 with TRBJ2-3; 7 positions match TRBD2. J gave up 2 bases and V 3 bases, and 2 bases lay outside the gene matches. There are 14 residues in the CDR3. Per the germline V gene, CDR1 is MNHEY and CDR2 is SMNVEV (reference sequence).

V and J are TRBV28 and TRBJ1-2, with D possibly being TRBD1 (5 bases). The CDR3 has 12 amino acids. Trimming shortened V by 3 bases and J by 6 bases, and 8 bases separated the two germline ends. Germline values: CDR1 MDHEN, CDR2 SYDVKM. CDR3 protein: CASSFSGHGYTF. As DNA, the CDR3 is TGTGCCAGCAGTTTTTCAGGGCATGGCTACACCTTC.

This clone has only a few counts. The rearrangement links TRBV7-8 to TRBJ2-1, with 9 bases lining up with TRBD2. Germline CDR1 and CDR2: SGHVS and FQNEAQ. The junction had 10 bases not matched to a gene; V was cut back by 5 bases and J by 5 bases. This CDR3 is 16 amino acids long. This chain's CDR3 is CASSAGTSLSHNEQFF. The DNA for the CDR3 is TGTGCCAGCAGCGCAGGGACTAGCCTGAGCCACAATGAGCAGTTCTTC.

V usage is TRBV5-5 and J usage is TRBJ2-1; TRBD2 agrees at 10 bases. The CDR3 runs 15 residues. V lost 2 bases to trimming and J lost 9 bases; unmatched junction nucleotides: 8. Looked up from germline, CDR1 is SGHKS and CDR2 is YYEKEE (reference sequence). The CDR3: CASSLRAGGPVEQFF. In DNA form, the CDR3 reads TGTGCCAGCAGCTTACGAGCGGGAGGGCCGGTTGAGCAGTTCTTC.

The genes are TRBV2 and TRBJ2-7; 11 bases fit TRBD2. From germline, CDR1 is SNHLY and CDR2 FYNNEI. The CDR3 extends over 18 amino acids. J was trimmed by 1 base and V by 3 bases; bases with no gene match: 11. CDR3 sequence: CASSDPSQWTSGSYEQYF. Here the CDR3 DNA reads TGTGCCAGCAGTGACCCCTCTCAATGGACTAGCGGGTCCTACGAGCAGTACTTC.

The CDR3 loop reads CASSHPGGLIEAFF. The CDR3 region has the DNA TGTGCCAGCAGCCACCCAGGGGGACTCATTGAAGCTTTCTTT. The chain joins TRBV7-9 to TRBJ1-1; 7 positions agree with TRBD1. CDR3 size: 14 residues. Trimming at V came to 5 bases and at J to 7 bases, leaving 10 bases not matched to a gene. Germline V lookup: CDR1 SEHNR, CDR2 FQNEAQ (reference sequence).

The rearrangement uses TRBV13 and TRBJ2-1; 10 bases map to TRBD2. From germline, CDR1 is PRHDT and CDR2 FYEKMQ (reference sequence). The CDR3 is 17 residues long. With V trimmed by 5 bases and J by 4 bases, 11 bases remained unmatched. CDR3 nucleotide sequence: TGTGCCAGCAGCCCGACGGGGGAGCGGGAGGGATACAATGAGCAGTTCTTC. This codes for CASSPTGEREGYNEQFF.

V usage is TRBV6-6 and J usage is TRBJ1-4; tentatively, D is TRBD1 (6 bases). The CDR3 length is 14 residues. Trimming removed 3 bases at V and 5 bases at J, with 10 bases between. Germline CDR1 MNHNY, CDR2 SVGAGI (reference sequence). CDR3 sequence reads: CASSYAGANEKLFF. The DNA for the CDR3 is TGTGCCAGCAGTTATGCAGGGGCAAATGAAAAACTGTTTTTT.

The V call is TRBV4-1, the J call TRBJ2-7, with a possible D match to TRBD2 (5 bases). The germline V gene encodes CDR1 MGHRA and CDR2 YSYEKL. The CDR3 loop spans 15 amino acids. V lost 4 bases, J lost 5 bases, and 18 bases lay in between. The CDR3: CASSPGVGEVHEQYF. The CDR3, as DNA: TGCGCCAGCAGCCCGGGCGTGGGAGAAGTACACGAGCAGTACTTC.

The CDR3, as DNA: TGCGCCAGCAGTCTCCCGGGACCATCCTACGAGCAGTACTTC. Its protein is CASSLPGPSYEQYF. The V gene is TRBV4-1, the J gene TRBJ2-7; D is possibly TRBD1 or TRBD2 (5 bases each). The V end lost 6 bases, the J end lost 1 base, and 13 bases lay between the germline ends. The CDR3 has 14 amino acids. Germline V gene sequence: CDR1 MGHRA, CDR2 YSYEKL.

This sequence joins TRBV18 and TRBJ2-2; a weak D match, TRBD2 (6 bases). CDR1 is KGHSH and CDR2 is LQKENI in the germline V gene. Trimming shortened V by 0 bases and J by 6 bases, and 8 bases separated the two germline ends. There are 14 residues in the CDR3. CDR3 sequence reads: CASSPPIAAGELFF. CDR3 nucleotides: TGTGCCAGCTCACCACCCATAGCGGCCGGGGAGCTGTTTTTT.

The rearrangement links TRBV19 to TRBJ2-7; 8 bases fit TRBD1. Germline trimming cut 8 bases from V and 2 bases from J; bases unmatched to any gene: 5. Per germline, CDR1 LNHDA and CDR2 SQIVND (reference sequence). The CDR3 is 13 amino acids. This CDR3 is CASGVTGAYEQYF. CDR3 DNA: TGTGCCAGTGGAGTGACAGGGGCCTACGAGCAGTACTTC.

The genes are TRBV9 and TRBJ2-1; 7 bases match TRBD2. CDR3 length: 16 amino acids. The ends lost 1 base at V and 9 bases at J; junction bases unmatched: 13. Per germline, CDR1 SGDLS and CDR2 YYNGEE. The CDR3 here is CASSVLAGVSNGEQFF. Here the CDR3 DNA reads TGTGCCAGCAGCGTATTGGCGGGAGTGTCGAACGGTGAGCAGTTCTTC.

V usage is TRBV6-5 and J usage is TRBJ2-1, with D maybe TRBD2 (6 bases). The V end was cut by 2 bases, the J end by 0 bases, with 8 bases between. Germline lookup yields CDR1 MNHEY and CDR2 SVGAGI. The CDR3 totals 15 residues. This chain's CDR3 is CASSYLGGSYNEQFF. As DNA, the CDR3 is TGTGCCAGCAGTTACCTGGGAGGCTCCTACAATGAGCAGTTCTTC.

The chain carries TRBV7-9 and TRBJ2-1, with TRBD1 as a possible D gene (7 bases). The CDR3 loop spans 16 amino acids. With 3 bases removed from V and 8 bases from J, the gap between germline ends came to 20 bases. The germline CDR1 and CDR2 sequences are SEHNR and FQNEAQ (reference sequence). For the CDR3, the DNA is TGTGCCAGCAGCTTCCCGCGACAGGGAGGTGACGATGAGCAGTTCTTC. This encodes CASSFPRQGGDDEQFF.